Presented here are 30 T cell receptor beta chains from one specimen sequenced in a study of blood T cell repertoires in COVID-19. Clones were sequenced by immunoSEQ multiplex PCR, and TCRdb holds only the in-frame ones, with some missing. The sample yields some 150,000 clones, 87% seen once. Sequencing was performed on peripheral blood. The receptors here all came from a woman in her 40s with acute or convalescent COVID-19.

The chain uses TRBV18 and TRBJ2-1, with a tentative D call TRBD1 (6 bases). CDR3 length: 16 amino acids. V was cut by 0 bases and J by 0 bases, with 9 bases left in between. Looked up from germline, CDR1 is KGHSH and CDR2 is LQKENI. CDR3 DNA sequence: TGTGCCAGCTCACCACCGGGGGCTTCCTCCTACAATGAGCAGTTCTTC. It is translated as CASSPPGASSYNEQFF.

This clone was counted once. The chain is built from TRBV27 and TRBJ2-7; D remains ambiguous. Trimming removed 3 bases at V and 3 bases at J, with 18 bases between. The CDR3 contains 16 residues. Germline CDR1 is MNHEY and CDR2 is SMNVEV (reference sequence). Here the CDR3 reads CASSFSPVHPRYEQYF. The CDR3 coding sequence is TGTGCCAGCAGTTTTAGCCCAGTTCATCCGCGCTACGAGCAGTACTTC.

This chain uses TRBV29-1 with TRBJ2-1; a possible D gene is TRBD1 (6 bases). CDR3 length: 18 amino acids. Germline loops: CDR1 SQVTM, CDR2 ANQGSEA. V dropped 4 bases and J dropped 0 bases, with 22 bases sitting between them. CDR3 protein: CSVGGLPVDSSSYNEQFF. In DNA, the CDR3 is TGCAGCGTTGGAGGCCTCCCTGTGGACAGTAGCTCCTACAATGAGCAGTTCTTC.

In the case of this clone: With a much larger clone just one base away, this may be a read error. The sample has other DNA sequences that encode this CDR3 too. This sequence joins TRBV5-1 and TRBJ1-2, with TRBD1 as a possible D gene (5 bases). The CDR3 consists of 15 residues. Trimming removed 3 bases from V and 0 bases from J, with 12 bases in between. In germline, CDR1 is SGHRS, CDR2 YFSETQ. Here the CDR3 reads CASSYGQGANYGYTF. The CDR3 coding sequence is TGCGCCAGCAGCTACGGACAAGGGGCTAACTATGGCTACACCTTC.

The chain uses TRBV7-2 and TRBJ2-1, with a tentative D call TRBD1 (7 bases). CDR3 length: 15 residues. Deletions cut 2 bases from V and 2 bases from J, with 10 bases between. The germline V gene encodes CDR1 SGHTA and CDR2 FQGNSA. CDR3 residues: CASSLQGGAYNEQFF. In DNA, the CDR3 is TGTGCCAGCAGCTTACAGGGGGGCGCCTACAATGAGCAGTTCTTC.

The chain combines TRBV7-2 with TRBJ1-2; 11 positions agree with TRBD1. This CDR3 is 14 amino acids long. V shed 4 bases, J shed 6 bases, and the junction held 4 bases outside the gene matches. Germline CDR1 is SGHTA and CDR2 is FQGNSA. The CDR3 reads CASSSDRGRHGYTF. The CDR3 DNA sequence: TGTGCCAGCAGCTCGGACAGGGGGCGGCATGGCTACACCTTC.

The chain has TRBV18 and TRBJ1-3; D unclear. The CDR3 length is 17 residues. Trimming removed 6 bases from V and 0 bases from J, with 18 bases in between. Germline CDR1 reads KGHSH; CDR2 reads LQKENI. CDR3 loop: CASSPTKILSSGNTIYF. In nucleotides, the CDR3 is TGTGCCAGCTCCCCTACCAAGATTCTGAGCTCTGGAAACACCATATATTTT.

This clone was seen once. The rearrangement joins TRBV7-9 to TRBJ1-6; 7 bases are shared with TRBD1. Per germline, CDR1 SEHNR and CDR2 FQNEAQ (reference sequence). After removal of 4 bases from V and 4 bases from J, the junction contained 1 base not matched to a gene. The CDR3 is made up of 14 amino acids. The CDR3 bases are TGTGCCAGCAGCTCGGGACAGTATAATTCACCCCTCCACTTT. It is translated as CASSSGQYNSPLHF.

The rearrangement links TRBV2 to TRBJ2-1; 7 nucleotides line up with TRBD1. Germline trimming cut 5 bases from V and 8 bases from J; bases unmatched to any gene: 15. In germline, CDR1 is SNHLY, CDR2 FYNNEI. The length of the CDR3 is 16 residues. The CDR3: CASSWDRGIGGDEQFF. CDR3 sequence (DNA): TGTGCCAGCAGTTGGGATCGAGGAATAGGGGGCGATGAGCAGTTCTTC.

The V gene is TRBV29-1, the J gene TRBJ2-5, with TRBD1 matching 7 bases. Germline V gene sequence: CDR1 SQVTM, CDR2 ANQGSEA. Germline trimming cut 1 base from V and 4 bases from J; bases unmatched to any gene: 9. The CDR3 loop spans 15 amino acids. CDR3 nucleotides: TGCAGCGTTGAAGCGCTTAGGCAGGGGGTAGAGACCCAGTACTTC. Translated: CSVEALRQGVETQYF.

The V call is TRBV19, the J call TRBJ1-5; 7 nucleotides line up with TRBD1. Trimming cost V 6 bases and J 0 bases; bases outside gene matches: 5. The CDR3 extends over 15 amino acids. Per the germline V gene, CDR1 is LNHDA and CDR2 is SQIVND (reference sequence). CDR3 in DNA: TGTGCCAGTAGGACCACAGGGGATAGCAATCAGCCCCAGCATTTT. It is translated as CASRTTGDSNQPQHF.

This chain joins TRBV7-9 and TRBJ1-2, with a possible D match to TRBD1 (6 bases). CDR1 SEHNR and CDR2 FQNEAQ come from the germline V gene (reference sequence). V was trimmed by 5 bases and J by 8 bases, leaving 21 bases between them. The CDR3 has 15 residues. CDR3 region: CASSLGTPTLSGYTF. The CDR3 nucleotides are TGTGCCAGCAGCCTCGGGACACCCACCTTATCCGGCTACACCTTC.

CDR3: CASSQVTGLIVDGYTF. The CDR3 DNA reads as TGCGCCAGCAGCCAAGTAACAGGGCTTATAGTGGATGGCTACACCTTC. This sequence joins TRBV4-1 and TRBJ1-2, with D perhaps TRBD1 (6 bases). Between the trimmed V and J ends, which lost 1 base and 6 bases, there was a span of 18 bases. This CDR3 contains 16 residues. Germline values: CDR1 MGHRA, CDR2 YSYEKL.

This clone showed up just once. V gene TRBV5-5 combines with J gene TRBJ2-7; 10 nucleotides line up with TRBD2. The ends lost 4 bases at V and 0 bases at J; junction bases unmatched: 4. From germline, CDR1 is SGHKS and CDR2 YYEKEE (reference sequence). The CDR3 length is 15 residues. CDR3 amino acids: CASSLERGGSYEQYF. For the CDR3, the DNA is TGTGCCAGCAGCCTTGAGCGGGGGGGCTCCTACGAGCAGTACTTC.

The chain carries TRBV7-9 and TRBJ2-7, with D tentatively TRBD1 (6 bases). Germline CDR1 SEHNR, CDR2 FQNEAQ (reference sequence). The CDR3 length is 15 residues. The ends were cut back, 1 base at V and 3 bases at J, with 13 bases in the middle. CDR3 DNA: TGTGCCAGCAGCTTAGGAGGACAGTATTTCTACGAGCAGTACTTC. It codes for CASSLGGQYFYEQYF.

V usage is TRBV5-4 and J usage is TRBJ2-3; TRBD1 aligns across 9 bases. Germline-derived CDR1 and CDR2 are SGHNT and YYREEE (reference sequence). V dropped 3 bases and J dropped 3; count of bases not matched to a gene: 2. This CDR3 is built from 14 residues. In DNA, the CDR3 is TGTGCCAGCAGCTGGGGACAGGGAACAGATACGCAGTATTTT. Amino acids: CASSWGQGTDTQYF.

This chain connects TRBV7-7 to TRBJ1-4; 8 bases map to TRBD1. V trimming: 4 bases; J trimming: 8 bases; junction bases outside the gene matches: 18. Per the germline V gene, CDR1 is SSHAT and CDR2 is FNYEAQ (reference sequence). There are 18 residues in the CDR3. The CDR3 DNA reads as TGTGCCAGCAGCTCTAAGGGGGAGACCAGGGGGCTTGGCGAAAAACTGTTTTTT. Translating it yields CASSSKGETRGLGEKLFF.

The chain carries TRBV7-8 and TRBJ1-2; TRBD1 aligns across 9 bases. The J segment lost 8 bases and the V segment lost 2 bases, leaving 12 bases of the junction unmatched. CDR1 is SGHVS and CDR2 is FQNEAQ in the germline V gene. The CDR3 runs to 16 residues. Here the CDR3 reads CASSLLYLGTGTGYTF. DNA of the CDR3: TGTGCCAGCAGCTTACTTTATCTCGGGACAGGGACCGGCTACACCTTC.

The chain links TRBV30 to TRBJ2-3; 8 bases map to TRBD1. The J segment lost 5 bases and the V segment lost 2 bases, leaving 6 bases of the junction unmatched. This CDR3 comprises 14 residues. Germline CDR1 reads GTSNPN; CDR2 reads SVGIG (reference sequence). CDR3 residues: CAWSSGGSGDTQYF. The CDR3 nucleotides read TGTGCCTGGAGTTCAGGGGGCTCTGGAGATACGCAGTATTTT.

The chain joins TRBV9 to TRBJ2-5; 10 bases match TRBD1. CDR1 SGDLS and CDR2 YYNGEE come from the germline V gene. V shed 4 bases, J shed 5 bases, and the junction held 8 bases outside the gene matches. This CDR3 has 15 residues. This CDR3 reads CASSMGTGVGETQYF. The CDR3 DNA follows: TGTGCCAGCAGCATGGGGACAGGGGTGGGCGAGACCCAGTACTTC.

The DNA of the CDR3 is TGTGCCAGCAGCTTTGGACTAGCGGGAGGCCACAATGAGCAGTTCTTC. Encoded protein: CASSFGLAGGHNEQFF. The chain joins TRBV5-4 to TRBJ2-1; 14 positions agree with TRBD2. Germline trimming cut 2 bases from V and 5 bases from J; bases unmatched to any gene: 3. CDR3 length equals 16 residues. Germline V gene lookup returns CDR1 SGHNT and CDR2 YYREEE (reference sequence). The whole variable domain, filled in from reference TRBV5-4 and TRBJ2-1, reads ETGVTQSPTHLIKTRGQQVTLRCSSQSGHNTVSWYQQALGQGPQFIFQYYREEENGRGNFPPRFSGLQFPNYSSELNVNALELDDSALYLCASSFGLAGGHNEQFFGPGTRLTVL.

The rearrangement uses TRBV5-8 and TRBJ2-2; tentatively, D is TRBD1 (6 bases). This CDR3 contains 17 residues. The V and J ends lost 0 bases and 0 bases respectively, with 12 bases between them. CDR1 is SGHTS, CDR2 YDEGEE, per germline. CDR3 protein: CASSLGWQGTNTGELFF. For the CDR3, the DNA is TGTGCCAGCAGCTTGGGGTGGCAGGGGACGAACACCGGGGAGCTGTTTTTT.

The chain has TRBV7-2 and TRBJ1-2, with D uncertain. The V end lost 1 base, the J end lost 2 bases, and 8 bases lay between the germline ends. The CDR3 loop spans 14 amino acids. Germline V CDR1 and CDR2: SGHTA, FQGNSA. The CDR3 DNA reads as TGTGCCAGCAGCTTAGTTGGCATGAACTATGGCTACACCTTC. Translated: CASSLVGMNYGYTF. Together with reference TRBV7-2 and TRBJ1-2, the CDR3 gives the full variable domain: GAGVSQSPSNKVTEKGKDVELRCDPISGHTALYWYRQSLGQGLEFLIYFQGNSAPDKSGLPSDRFSAERTGGSVSTLTIQRTQQEDSAVYLCASSLVGMNYGYTFGSGTRLTVV.

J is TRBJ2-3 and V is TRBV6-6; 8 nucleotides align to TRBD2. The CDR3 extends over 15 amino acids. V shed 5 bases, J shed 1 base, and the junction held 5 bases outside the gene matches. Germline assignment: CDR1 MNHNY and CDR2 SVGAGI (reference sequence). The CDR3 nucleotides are TGTGCCAGCAGTGGGGGACTAGAGGGCACAGATACGCAGTATTTT. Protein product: CASSGGLEGTDTQYF.

For the CDR3, the DNA is TGCAGCGTTGAAGGGTTCAGGGGTGGCTACACCTTC. Protein product: CSVEGFRGGYTF. The genes are TRBV29-1 and TRBJ1-2, with D possibly being TRBD1 (6 bases). Germline V gene lookup returns CDR1 SQVTM and CDR2 ANQGSEA. Trimming removed 1 base at V and 7 bases at J, with 10 bases between. This CDR3 is 12 amino acids long.

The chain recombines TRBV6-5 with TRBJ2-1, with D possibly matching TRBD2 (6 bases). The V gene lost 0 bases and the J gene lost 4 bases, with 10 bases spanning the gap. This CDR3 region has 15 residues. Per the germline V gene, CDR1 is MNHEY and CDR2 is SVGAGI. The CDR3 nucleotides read TGTGCCAGCAGTTACTCCGGGACTTTGTACAATGAGCAGTTCTTC. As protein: CASSYSGTLYNEQFF.

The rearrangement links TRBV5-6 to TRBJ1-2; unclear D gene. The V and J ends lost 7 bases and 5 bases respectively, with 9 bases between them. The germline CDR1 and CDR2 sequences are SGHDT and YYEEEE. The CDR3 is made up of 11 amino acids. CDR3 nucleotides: TGTGCCAGCTCAACGGGTTATGGCTACACCTTC. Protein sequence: CASSTGYGYTF.

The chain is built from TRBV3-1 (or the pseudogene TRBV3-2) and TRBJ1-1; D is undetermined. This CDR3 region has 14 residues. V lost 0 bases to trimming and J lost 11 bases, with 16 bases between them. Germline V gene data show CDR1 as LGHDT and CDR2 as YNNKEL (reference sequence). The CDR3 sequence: CASSQEWRASGAFF. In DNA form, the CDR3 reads TGTGCCAGCAGCCAAGAATGGCGGGCCTCTGGGGCTTTCTTT.

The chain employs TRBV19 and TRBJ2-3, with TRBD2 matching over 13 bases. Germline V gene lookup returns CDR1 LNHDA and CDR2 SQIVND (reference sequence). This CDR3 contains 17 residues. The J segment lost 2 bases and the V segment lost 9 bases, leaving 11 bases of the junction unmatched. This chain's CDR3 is CASTKGTSGNPTDTQYF. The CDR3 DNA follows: TGTGCCAGCACCAAAGGGACTAGCGGGAATCCCACAGATACGCAGTATTTT.

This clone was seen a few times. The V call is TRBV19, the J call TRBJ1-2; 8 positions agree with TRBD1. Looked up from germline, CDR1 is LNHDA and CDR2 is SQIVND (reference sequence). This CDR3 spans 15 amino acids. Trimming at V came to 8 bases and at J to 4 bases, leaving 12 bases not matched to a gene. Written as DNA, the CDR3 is TGTGCCAGTGAGAGTCCCAGGGGGCGCGGCTATGGCTACACCTTC. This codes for CASESPRGRGYGYTF. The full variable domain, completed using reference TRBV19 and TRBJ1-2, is DGGITQSPKYLFRKEGQNVTLSCEQNLNHDAMYWYRQDPGQGLRLIYYSQIVNDFQKGDIAEGYSVSREKKESFPLTVTSAQKNPTAFYLCASESPRGRGYGYTFGSGTRLTVV.